Below, 20 T cell receptor beta chains from the same sample are listed, as sequenced in a study of T cell responses to AZD1222 COVID-19 vaccine. Generated by immunoSEQ multiplex PCR, the TCRdb table keeps only in-frame clones and is missing some. The data show 95,000 to 150,000 clones, roughly 84% seen once. The sequencing here drew on peripheral blood, taken on day 0 of AZD1222 vaccination. The source is an adult in good health.

The chain carries TRBV6-5 and TRBJ2-5; 12 bases align to TRBD2. CDR3 length: 15 residues. Germline V lookup: CDR1 MNHEY, CDR2 SVGAGI. With V trimmed by 6 bases and J by 2 bases, 4 bases remained unmatched. CDR3: CASSRLAGEQETQYF. CDR3 DNA: TGTGCCAGCAGCAGACTAGCGGGGGAGCAAGAGACCCAGTACTTC.

The V gene is TRBV3-1 (or the pseudogene TRBV3-2), the J gene TRBJ1-1, with D tentatively TRBD1 (5 bases). Germline V gene data show CDR1 as LGHDT and CDR2 as YNNKEL (reference sequence). With 4 bases removed from V and 4 bases from J, the gap between germline ends came to 13 bases. CDR3 length equals 14 residues. CDR3 sequence: CASSLPGGGTEAFF. The CDR3 DNA sequence: TGTGCCAGCAGCCTACCGGGGGGGGGCACTGAAGCTTTCTTT.

The genes are TRBV10-3 and TRBJ2-1; D ambiguous. The V gene's germline CDR1 is ENHRY and CDR2 SYGVKD. With 4 bases removed from V and 9 bases from J, the gap between germline ends came to 7 bases. CDR3 length: 11 residues. The CDR3 protein is CAISATGEQFF. The CDR3, as DNA: TGTGCCATCAGTGCTACGGGTGAGCAGTTCTTC.

V and J are TRBV12-5 and TRBJ2-7, with D perhaps matching TRBD1 (6 bases). Per the germline V gene, CDR1 is LGHNT and CDR2 is FRNRAP. V shed 3 bases and J shed 2 bases, with 14 bases lying between them. This CDR3 is 15 amino acids long. The CDR3 here is CASGLGQGPTYEQYF. In DNA, the CDR3 is TGTGCTAGTGGTTTAGGGCAGGGGCCCACCTACGAGCAGTACTTC. Filled out from reference TRBV12-5 and TRBJ2-7, the complete variable domain reads DARVTQTPRHKVTEMGQEVTMRCQPILGHNTVFWYRQTMMQGLELLAYFRNRAPLDDSGMPKDRFSAEMPDATLATLKIQPSEPRDSAVYFCASGLGQGPTYEQYFGPGTRLTVT.

J is TRBJ2-3 and V is TRBV28; D may match TRBD1 or TRBD2 (5 bases each). V lost 6 bases and J 4 bases, leaving 17 bases between the germline ends. This CDR3 is built from 15 residues. Germline V lookup: CDR1 MDHEN, CDR2 SYDVKM. For the CDR3, the DNA is TGTGCCAGCAGGGCGGCAGGGACGGTCCCAGATACGCAGTATTTT. This gives the protein CASRAAGTVPDTQYF.

V gene TRBV13 combines with J gene TRBJ2-3; D unclear. CDR1 is PRHDT and CDR2 is FYEKMQ in the germline V gene (reference sequence). The CDR3 contains 13 residues. Trimming left V 5 bases short and J 6 bases short, with 12 bases between. This chain's CDR3 is CASSLRPTDTQYF. The DNA of the CDR3 is TGTGCCAGCAGCCTAAGGCCCACGGATACGCAGTATTTT.

V gene TRBV6-4 combines with J gene TRBJ2-7; perhaps TRBD1 as D (7 bases). Germline CDR1 and CDR2: MRHNA and SNTAGT. The CDR3 spans 20 residues. Trimming stripped 6 bases from V and 0 bases from J, with 30 bases between. This CDR3 is CASRETGRPRRGVSSYEQYF. In DNA, the CDR3 is TGTGCCAGCAGAGAGACAGGGAGGCCCCGACGTGGGGTTAGCTCCTACGAGCAGTACTTC.

The genes are TRBV19 and TRBJ2-1; D possibly matches TRBD1 or TRBD2 (7 bases each). The CDR3 is made up of 18 amino acids. Germline assignment: CDR1 LNHDA and CDR2 SQIVND (reference sequence). Deletions cut 1 base from V and 2 bases from J, with 18 bases between. CDR3 sequence reads: CASSIGGGQLITYNEQFF. DNA for the CDR3: TGTGCCAGTAGTATAGGGGGGGGACAGCTTATTACCTACAATGAGCAGTTCTTC. Together with reference TRBV19 and TRBJ2-1, the CDR3 gives the full variable domain: DGGITQSPKYLFRKEGQNVTLSCEQNLNHDAMYWYRQDPGQGLRLIYYSQIVNDFQKGDIAEGYSVSREKKESFPLTVTSAQKNPTAFYLCASSIGGGQLITYNEQFFGPGTRLTVL.

V usage is TRBV12-5 and J usage is TRBJ1-1, with D unclear. CDR1 and CDR2 (germline): LGHNT, FRNRAP. V shed 2 bases and J shed 1 base, with 5 bases lying between them. The CDR3 loop spans 13 amino acids. The CDR3 DNA sequence: TGTGCTAGTGGTTTGCAACAGAACACTGAAGCTTTCTTT. As protein: CASGLQQNTEAFF.

This chain connects TRBV5-1 to TRBJ1-1; 7 bases are a match to TRBD1. V shed 0 bases, J shed 5 bases, and the junction held 4 bases outside the gene matches. The CDR3 contains 14 residues. The germline V gene has CDR1 SGHRS and CDR2 YFSETQ. CDR3 in amino acids: CASSLGQGETEAFF. The CDR3 DNA follows: TGCGCCAGCAGCTTGGGACAGGGAGAAACTGAAGCTTTCTTT.

CDR3 sequence (DNA): TGTGCCAGCAGTCGGGACAGGGCCTCTGCAACTAATGAAAAACTGTTTTTT. Amino acid sequence: CASSRDRASATNEKLFF. The chain carries TRBV6-6 and TRBJ1-4; 9 nucleotides match TRBD1. With V trimmed by 5 bases and J by 0 bases, 7 bases remained unmatched. Germline CDR1 is MNHNY and CDR2 is SVGAGI (reference sequence). The CDR3 loop spans 17 amino acids.

V usage is TRBV6-6 and J usage is TRBJ1-5, with 8 bases lining up with TRBD1. The CDR3 runs 16 residues. V was pared by 9 bases and J by 2 bases, with 12 bases of the junction left unmatched. In germline, CDR1 is MNHNY, CDR2 SVGAGI (reference sequence). The CDR3 region is CASQKQGAGGNQPQHF. The CDR3 DNA reads as TGTGCCAGTCAGAAGCAGGGGGCTGGTGGCAATCAGCCCCAGCATTTT.

This clone was picked up one time. This chain links TRBV7-9 with TRBJ1-4; D may be TRBD1 (5 bases). Trimming took off 3 bases at V and 7 bases at J, with 12 bases between the two ends. CDR3 length: 14 amino acids. Germline assignment: CDR1 SEHNR and CDR2 FQNEAQ (reference sequence). The CDR3 spells CASSLTMGGEKLFF. The CDR3 region has the DNA TGTGCCAGCAGCTTGACAATGGGGGGTGAAAAACTGTTTTTT.

The gene calls are TRBV5-6 and TRBJ1-1; D uncertain. V dropped 0 bases and J dropped 1 base, with 10 bases sitting between them. The CDR3 sequence is 15 residues long. Germline assignment: CDR1 SGHDT and CDR2 YYEEEE. The CDR3 sequence: CASSLATAGNTEAFF. The CDR3 DNA sequence: TGTGCCAGCAGCTTGGCTACAGCGGGGAACACTGAAGCTTTCTTT.

V gene TRBV3-1 (or the pseudogene TRBV3-2) combines with J gene TRBJ1-2; D unresolved. Deletions cut 0 bases from V and 8 bases from J, with 10 bases between. Per the germline V gene, CDR1 is LGHDT and CDR2 is YNNKEL (reference sequence). The CDR3 loop spans 13 amino acids. The CDR3 coding sequence is TGTGCCAGCAGCCAAGATGGTTTAAGGGGCTACACCTTC. Its translation: CASSQDGLRGYTF.

The table lists this clone with a few counts. The chain carries TRBV6-5 and TRBJ2-3; unclear D gene. Germline V gene lookup returns CDR1 MNHEY and CDR2 SVGAGI. V was trimmed by 7 bases and J by 3 bases, leaving 14 bases between them. This CDR3 comprises 14 residues. DNA of the CDR3: TGTGCCAGCAAAGTCATAGCATCGACAGATACGCAGTATTTT. It specifies CASKVIASTDTQYF.

The gene calls are TRBV5-1 and TRBJ1-1, with a tentative D call TRBD1 (5 bases). V was pared by 4 bases and J by 0 bases, with 10 bases between. CDR1 is SGHRS, CDR2 YFSETQ, per germline. The CDR3 has 14 residues. DNA for the CDR3: TGCGCCAGCAGCGAGGGGATCTTGAACACTGAAGCTTTCTTT. This gives the protein CASSEGILNTEAFF.

In its sample, this clone was seen a few times. The chain couples TRBV28 to TRBJ1-2; D unclear. V dropped 3 bases and J dropped 0 bases, with 5 bases sitting between them. In germline, CDR1 is MDHEN, CDR2 SYDVKM. The length of the CDR3 is 13 residues. DNA for the CDR3: TGTGCCAGCAGTTTCGGAGCTAACTATGGCTACACCTTC. This gives the protein CASSFGANYGYTF.

The chain uses TRBV15 and TRBJ2-7; TRBD2 is a possible D gene (5 bases). The V end was cut by 6 bases, the J end by 0 bases, with 9 bases between. This CDR3 spans 13 amino acids. Germline values: CDR1 LNHNV, CDR2 YYDKDF (reference sequence). The CDR3 loop reads CATRPGSSYEQYF. As DNA, the CDR3 is TGTGCCACCAGGCCGGGGAGCTCCTACGAGCAGTACTTC.

The CDR3 sequence: CASSQVKDTQYF. The CDR3 DNA is TGTGCCAGCAGCCAAGTCAAAGATACGCAGTATTTT. The rearrangement joins TRBV3-1 (or the pseudogene TRBV3-2) to TRBJ2-3; D is undetermined. V dropped 1 base and J dropped 5 bases, with 4 bases sitting between them. Germline V gives CDR1 LGHDT, CDR2 YNNKEL (reference sequence). CDR3 length equals 12 residues.